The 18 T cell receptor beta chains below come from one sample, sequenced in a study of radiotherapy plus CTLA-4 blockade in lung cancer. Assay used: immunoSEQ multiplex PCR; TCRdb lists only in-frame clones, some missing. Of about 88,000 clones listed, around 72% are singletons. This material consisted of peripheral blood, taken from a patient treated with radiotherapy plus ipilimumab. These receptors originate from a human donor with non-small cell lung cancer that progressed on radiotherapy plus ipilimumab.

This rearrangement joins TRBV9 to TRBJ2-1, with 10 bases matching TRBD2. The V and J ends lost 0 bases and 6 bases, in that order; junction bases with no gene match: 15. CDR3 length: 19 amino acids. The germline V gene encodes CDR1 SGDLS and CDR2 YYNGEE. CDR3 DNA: TGTGCCAGCAGCGTAGGATCTAGCGGGAGACCGCTTCCTGGCAATGAGCAGTTCTTC. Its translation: CASSVGSSGRPLPGNEQFF.

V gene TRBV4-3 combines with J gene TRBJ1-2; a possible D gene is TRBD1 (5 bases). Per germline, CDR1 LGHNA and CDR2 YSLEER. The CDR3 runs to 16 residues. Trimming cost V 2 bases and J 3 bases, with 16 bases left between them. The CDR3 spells CASSQNSFRVDYGYTF. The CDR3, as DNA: TGCGCCAGCAGCCAAAATTCATTCAGGGTAGACTATGGCTACACCTTC.

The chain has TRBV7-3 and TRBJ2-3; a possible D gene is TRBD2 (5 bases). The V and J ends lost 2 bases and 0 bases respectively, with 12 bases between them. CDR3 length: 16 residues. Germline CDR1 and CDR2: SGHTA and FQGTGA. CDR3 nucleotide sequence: TGTGCCAGCAGCTTATATCCTGCGGGTAGCACAGATACGCAGTATTTT. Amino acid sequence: CASSLYPAGSTDTQYF.

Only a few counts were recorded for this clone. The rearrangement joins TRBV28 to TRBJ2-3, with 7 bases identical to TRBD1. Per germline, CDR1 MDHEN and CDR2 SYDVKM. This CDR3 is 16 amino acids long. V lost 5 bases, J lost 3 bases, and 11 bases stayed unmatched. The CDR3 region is CASSAKTGFRTDTQYF. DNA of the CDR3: TGTGCCAGCAGTGCCAAGACAGGGTTCCGTACAGATACGCAGTATTTT.

The CDR3 DNA reads as TGTGCCAGCATAACCCGCGGGGGGTTGAATGAGCAGTTCTTC. This gives the protein CASITRGGLNEQFF. The chain employs TRBV28 and TRBJ2-1, with 8 bases matching TRBD2. Trimming cost V 7 bases and J 7 bases; bases outside gene matches: 9. The CDR3 totals 14 residues. Germline CDR1 MDHEN, CDR2 SYDVKM.

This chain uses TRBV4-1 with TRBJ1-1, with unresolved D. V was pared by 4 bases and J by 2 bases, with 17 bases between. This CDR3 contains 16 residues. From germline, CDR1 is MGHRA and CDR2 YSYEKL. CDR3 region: CASSPRRGLRNTEAFF. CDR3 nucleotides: TGCGCCAGCAGCCCCAGGCGAGGGTTACGAAACACTGAAGCTTTCTTT.

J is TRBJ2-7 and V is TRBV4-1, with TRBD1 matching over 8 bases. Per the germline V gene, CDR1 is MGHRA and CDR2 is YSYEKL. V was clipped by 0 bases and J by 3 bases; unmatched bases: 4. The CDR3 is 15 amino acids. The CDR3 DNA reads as TGCGCCAGCAGCCAAGATAGGACAGGGTACTACGAGCAGTACTTC. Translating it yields CASSQDRTGYYEQYF.

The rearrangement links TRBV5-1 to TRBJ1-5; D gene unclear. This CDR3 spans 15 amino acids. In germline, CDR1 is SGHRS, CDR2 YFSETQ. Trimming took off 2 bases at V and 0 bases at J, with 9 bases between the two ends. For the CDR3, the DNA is TGCGCCAGCAGCTTAATCCAGTTTAGCAATCAGCCCCAGCATTTT. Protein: CASSLIQFSNQPQHF.

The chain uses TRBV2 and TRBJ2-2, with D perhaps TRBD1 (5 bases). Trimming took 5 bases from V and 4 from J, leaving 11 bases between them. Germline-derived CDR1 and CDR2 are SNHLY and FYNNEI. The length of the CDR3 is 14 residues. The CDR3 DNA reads TGTGCCAGCAGTTCCCGACAGTCCACCGGGGAGCTGTTTTTT. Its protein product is CASSSRQSTGELFF. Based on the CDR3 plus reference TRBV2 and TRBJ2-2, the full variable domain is EPEVTQTPSHQVTQMGQEVILRCVPISNHLYFYWYRQILGQKVEFLVSFYNNEISEKSEIFDDQFSVERPDGSNFTLKIRSTKLEDSAMYFCASSSRQSTGELFFGEGSRLTVL.

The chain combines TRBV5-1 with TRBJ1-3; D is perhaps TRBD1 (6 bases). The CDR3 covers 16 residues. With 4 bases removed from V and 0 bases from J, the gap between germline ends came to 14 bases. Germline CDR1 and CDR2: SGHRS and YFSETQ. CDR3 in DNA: TGCGCCAGCAGCGTCTCGACAGGTTTCTCTGGAAACACCATATATTTT. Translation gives CASSVSTGFSGNTIYF.

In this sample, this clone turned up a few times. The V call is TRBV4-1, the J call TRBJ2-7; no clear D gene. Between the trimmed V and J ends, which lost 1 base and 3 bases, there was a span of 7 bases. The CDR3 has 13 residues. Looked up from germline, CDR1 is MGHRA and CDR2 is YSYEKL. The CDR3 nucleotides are TGCGCCAGCAGCCAAGGGGCCATCTACGAGCAGTACTTC. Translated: CASSQGAIYEQYF.

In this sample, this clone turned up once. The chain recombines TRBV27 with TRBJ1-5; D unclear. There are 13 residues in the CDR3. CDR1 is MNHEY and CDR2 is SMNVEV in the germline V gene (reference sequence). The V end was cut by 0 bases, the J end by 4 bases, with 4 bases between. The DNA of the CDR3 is TGTGCCAGCAGTTTATCCCAAAATCAGCCCCAGCATTTT. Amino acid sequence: CASSLSQNQPQHF.

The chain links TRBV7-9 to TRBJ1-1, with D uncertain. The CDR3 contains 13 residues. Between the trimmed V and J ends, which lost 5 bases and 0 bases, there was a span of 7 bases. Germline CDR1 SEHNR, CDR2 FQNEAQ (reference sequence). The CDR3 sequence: CASSQDVNTEAFF. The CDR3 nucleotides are TGTGCCAGCAGCCAGGACGTGAACACTGAAGCTTTCTTT.

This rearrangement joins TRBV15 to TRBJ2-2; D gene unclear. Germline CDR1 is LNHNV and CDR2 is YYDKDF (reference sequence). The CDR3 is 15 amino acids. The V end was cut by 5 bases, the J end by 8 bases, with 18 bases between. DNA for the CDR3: TGTGCCACCAGCGCAGAGCGTGCAGGCGAAGGGGAGCTGTTTTTT. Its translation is CATSAERAGEGELFF.

The CDR3 DNA sequence: TGTGCCAGCTCACCGGGACTAGCGGCTTACACAGATACGCAGTATTTT. Amino acids: CASSPGLAAYTDTQYF. The rearrangement links TRBV18 to TRBJ2-3, with 11 nucleotides matching TRBD2. The CDR3 runs to 16 residues. Germline values: CDR1 KGHSH, CDR2 LQKENI. J was trimmed by 2 bases and V by 3 bases; bases with no gene match: 4.

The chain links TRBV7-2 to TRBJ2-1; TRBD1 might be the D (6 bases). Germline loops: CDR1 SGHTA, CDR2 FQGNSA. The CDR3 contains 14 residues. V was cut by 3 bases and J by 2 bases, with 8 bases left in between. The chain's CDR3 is CASSFRTAYNEQFF. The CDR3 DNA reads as TGTGCCAGCAGCTTCCGGACAGCCTACAATGAGCAGTTCTTC.

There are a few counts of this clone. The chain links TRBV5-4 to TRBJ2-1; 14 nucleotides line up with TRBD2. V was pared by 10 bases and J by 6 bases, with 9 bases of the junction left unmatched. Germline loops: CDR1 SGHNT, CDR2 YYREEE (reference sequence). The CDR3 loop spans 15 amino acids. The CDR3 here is CAVPGLAGEFNEQFF. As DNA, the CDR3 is TGTGCCGTGCCGGGACTAGCGGGAGAGTTCAATGAGCAGTTCTTC.

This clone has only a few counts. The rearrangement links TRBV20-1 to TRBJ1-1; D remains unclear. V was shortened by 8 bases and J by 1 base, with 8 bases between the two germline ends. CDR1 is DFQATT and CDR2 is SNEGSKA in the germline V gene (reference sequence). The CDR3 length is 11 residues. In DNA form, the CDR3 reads TGCAGTTTAAGGAGGAACACTGAAGCTTTCTTT. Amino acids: CSLRRNTEAFF.